This T cell receptor beta chain was retrieved from a study of control samples from healthy donors and cancer patients. Germline V gene sequence: CDR1 KGHDR, CDR2 SFDVKD. With 7 bases removed from V and 0 bases from J, the gap between germline ends came to 21 bases. CDR3 size: 18 residues. Profiling relied on immunoSEQ multiplex PCR, and the TCRdb table lists in-frame clones only, not all of them. The sample lists 100,000 to 150,000 clones, about 87% seen once, with about 3% in the top ten. The source material was blood. V and J are TRBV24-1 and TRBJ1-5, with no clear D. The sequence derives from a man aged 55 to 70 in good health. CDR3 sequence: CATRRPWREGYSNQPQHF. The CDR3 bases are TGTGCCACCAGGAGGCCCTGGAGGGAGGGCTATAGCAATCAGCCCCAGCATTTT.